These T cell receptor beta chains were read from a single sample in a study of T cells in Graves' hyperthyroidism and ophthalmopathy. TCRdb processed the multiplex PCR reads anew with MiXCR; each CDR3 protein has one entry. The data contain 550,000 to 600,000 distinct CDR3 sequences, around 45% of them singletons. Sequences were obtained from peripheral blood or thyroid tissue (not recorded which). These receptors all come from an adult woman with Graves' disease, either hyperthyroidism or ophthalmopathy (not recorded which). CDR3s leave out the opening cysteine and the closing phenylalanine or tryptophan.

j_call v_call cdr3_aa
TRBJ2-5 TRBV5-1 TSSRLRGSGTQY
TRBJ2-5 TRBV12-3/TRBV12-4 ASSLAGTSDQETQY
TRBJ2-5 TRBV10-3 AIRRQVDQPQY
TRBJ1-2 TRBV20-1 SARVTGFYGYT
TRBJ1-1 TRBV20-1 SARQHRGTEAF
TRBJ2-5 TRBV3-1 ASSQREATQY
TRBJ2-7 TRBV7-8 ASTQGGGREQY
TRBJ1-3 TRBV9 ASSVEAVWSGNTIY
TRBJ1-1 TRBV9 ASSEVGRKTMNTEAF
TRBJ1-5 TRBV10-3 AISRQENQPQH
TRBJ1-2 TRBV18 ASSPLRLPT
TRBJ1-5 TRBV5-1 ASSLGPGDRPQH
TRBJ1-1 TRBV7-8 ASSRESSLPGVGTEAF
TRBJ2-7 TRBV7-3 ASSPFGGDGYEQY
TRBJ2-3 TRBV18 ASSLIQADTQY
TRBJ2-7 TRBV7-7 ASTGLKPYEQY
TRBJ1-4 TRBV4-1 ASSLTNEKLF
TRBJ2-2 TRBV27 ASSFGGGPGELF
TRBJ2-1 TRBV2 ASSWGSHNEQF
TRBJ1-2 TRBV29-1 SVGTDPWGYT
TRBJ1-1 TRBV19 ASSIGGVAMEAF
TRBJ1-6 TRBV9 ASSSPTGGSDSPLH
TRBJ1-2 TRBV10-2 ASTGQTHAAGYT
TRBJ1-1 TRBV20-1 SSKGGQGALAF
TRBJ1-4 TRBV7-9 ASTSTTGTENEKLF
TRBJ1-1 TRBV6-9 ASSHSSTGTNTEAF
TRBJ1-6 TRBV25-1 ASSSQAWGVYSPLH